This T cell receptor (beta chain) stems from a study of regulatory T cells in long-lasting Graves disease. Study background: Duration of antithyroid drug therapy among newly diagnosed Graves' patients was under 3 months.

As for this clonotype: Its antigen is still unknown.

Stated time point: newly diagnosed GD, antithyroid drugs for less than 3 months. Isolated PBMC RNA provided the starting material for the TCR library. Each of the patients was recruited from an endocrinology department situated in Xi'an, China. Regarding the study as a whole: Favored gene segments in persistent disease were TRBV28, TRBJ1-2 and TRBJ2-5.

In building TCR beta libraries, iRepertoire HTBI primers were used together with Arm-PCR of CDR3 regions. Each CDR3 protein is one row after TCRdb ran MiXCR on the multiplex PCR reads. The repertoire has approximately 390,000 distinct CDR3 sequences, 15% to 20% of them found once; the top ten carry 20% to 25%. The CDR3 sequence is 16 residues long. CDR1 is SQVTM and CDR2 is ANQGSEA in the germline V gene. The ends lost 1 base at V and 0 bases at J; junction bases unmatched: 8. A further study also used this sample, focusing on T cells in Graves' hyperthyroidism and ophthalmopathy. This second report adds: Patients aged 18 to 65 with hyperthyroidism were newly diagnosed, with duration under 2 months.

The sample in question was peripheral blood mononuclear cells (PBMCs), obtained at new diagnosis, from a patient treated with antithyroid drugs. The receptor was isolated from a woman between 18 and 29 years old with Graves disease. This sequence joins TRBV29-1 and TRBJ2-7, with 8 bases that match TRBD2. CDR3 sequence (DNA): TGCAGCGTTGAAGGGAAAGCCGCGGGAGGCTCCTACGAGCAGTACTTC. This gives the protein CSVEGKAAGGSYEQYF.